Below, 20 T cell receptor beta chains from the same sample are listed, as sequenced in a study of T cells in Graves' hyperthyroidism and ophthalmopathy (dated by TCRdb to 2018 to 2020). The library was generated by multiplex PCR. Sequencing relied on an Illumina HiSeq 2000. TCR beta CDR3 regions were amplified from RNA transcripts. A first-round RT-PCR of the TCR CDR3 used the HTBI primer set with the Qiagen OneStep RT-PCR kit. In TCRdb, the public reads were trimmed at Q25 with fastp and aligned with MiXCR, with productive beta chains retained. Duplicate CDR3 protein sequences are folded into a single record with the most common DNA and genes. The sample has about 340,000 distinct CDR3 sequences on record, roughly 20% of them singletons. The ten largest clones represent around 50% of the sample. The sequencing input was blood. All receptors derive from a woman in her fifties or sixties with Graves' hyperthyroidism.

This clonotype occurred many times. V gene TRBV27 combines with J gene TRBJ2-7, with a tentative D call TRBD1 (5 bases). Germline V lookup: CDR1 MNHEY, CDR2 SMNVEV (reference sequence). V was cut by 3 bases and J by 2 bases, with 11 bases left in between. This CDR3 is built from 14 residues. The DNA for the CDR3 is TGTGCCAGCAGTTTGGGGCCCACCGCCTACGAGCAGTACTTC. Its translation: CASSLGPTAYEQYF.

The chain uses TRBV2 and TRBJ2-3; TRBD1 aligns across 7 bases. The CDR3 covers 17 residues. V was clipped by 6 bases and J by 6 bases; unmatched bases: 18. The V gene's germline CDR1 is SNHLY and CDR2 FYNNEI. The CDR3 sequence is CASRADRARGPLDTQYF. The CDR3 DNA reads TGTGCCAGCAGAGCCGACAGGGCTCGCGGGCCTTTGGATACGCAGTATTTT.

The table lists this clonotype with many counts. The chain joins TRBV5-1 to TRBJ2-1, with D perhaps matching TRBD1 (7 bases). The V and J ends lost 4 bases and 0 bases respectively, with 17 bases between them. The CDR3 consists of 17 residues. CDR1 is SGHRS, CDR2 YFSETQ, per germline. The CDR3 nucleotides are TGCGCCAGCAGCGGGGGGACAGCAGGTAACTCCTACAATGAGCAGTTCTTC. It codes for CASSGGTAGNSYNEQFF.

Here the CDR3 reads CATSDAGTGNEKLFF. The DNA for the CDR3 is TGTGCCACCAGTGACGCCGGGACAGGAAATGAAAAACTGTTTTTT. This chain connects TRBV24-1 to TRBJ1-4, with 8 bases fitting TRBD1. From germline, CDR1 is KGHDR and CDR2 SFDVKD. J was trimmed by 5 bases and V by 4 bases; bases with no gene match: 5. The CDR3 contains 15 residues.

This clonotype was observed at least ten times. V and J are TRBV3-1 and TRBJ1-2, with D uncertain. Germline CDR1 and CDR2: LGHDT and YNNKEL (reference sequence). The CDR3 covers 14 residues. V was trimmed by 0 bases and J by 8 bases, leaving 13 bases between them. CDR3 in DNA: TGTGCCAGCAGCCAAGATGAAGGAACGTACGGCTACACCTTC. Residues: CASSQDEGTYGYTF.

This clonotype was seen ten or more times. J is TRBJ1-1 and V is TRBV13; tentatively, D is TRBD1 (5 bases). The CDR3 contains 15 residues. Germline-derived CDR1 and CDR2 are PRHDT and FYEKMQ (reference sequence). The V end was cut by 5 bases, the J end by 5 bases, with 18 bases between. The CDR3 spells CASSVSSQWGTEAFF. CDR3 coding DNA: TGTGCCAGCAGCGTTAGCTCCCAGTGGGGGACTGAAGCTTTCTTT. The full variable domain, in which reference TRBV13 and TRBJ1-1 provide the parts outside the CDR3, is AAGVIQSPRHLIKEKRETATLKCYPIPRHDTVYWYQQGPGQDPQFLISFYEKMQSDKGSIPDRFSAQQFSDYHSELNMSSLELGDSALYFCASSVSSQWGTEAFFGQGTRLTVV.

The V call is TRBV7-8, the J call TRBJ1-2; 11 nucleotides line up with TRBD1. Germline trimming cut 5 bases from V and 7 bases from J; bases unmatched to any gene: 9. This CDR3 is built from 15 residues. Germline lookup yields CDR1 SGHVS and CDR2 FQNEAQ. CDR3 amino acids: CASSDRDRGGFGYTF. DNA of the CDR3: TGTGCCAGCAGCGACCGGGACAGGGGGGGTTTTGGCTACACCTTC.

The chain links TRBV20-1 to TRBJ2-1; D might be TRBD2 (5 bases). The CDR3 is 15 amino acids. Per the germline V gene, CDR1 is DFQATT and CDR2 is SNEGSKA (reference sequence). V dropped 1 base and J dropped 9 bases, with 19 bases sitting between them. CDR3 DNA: TGCAGTGCTAGAGCCGCCACCGGGGAAGGCGTTGAGCAGTTCTTC. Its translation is CSARAATGEGVEQFF.

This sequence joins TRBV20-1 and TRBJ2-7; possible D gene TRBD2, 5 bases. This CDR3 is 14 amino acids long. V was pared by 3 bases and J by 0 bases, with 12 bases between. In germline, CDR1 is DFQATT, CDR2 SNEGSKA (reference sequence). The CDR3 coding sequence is TGCAGTGCTAGCGGCAGTGGGAGCTCCTACGAGCAGTACTTC. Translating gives CSASGSGSSYEQYF.

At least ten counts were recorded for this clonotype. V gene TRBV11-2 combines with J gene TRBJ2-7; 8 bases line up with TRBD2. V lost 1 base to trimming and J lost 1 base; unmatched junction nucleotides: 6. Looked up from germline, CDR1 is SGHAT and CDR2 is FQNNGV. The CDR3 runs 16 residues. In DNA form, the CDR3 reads TGTGCCAGCAGCTTAGGCGCGGGAGGTGGTTCCTACGAGCAGTACTTC. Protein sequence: CASSLGAGGGSYEQYF.

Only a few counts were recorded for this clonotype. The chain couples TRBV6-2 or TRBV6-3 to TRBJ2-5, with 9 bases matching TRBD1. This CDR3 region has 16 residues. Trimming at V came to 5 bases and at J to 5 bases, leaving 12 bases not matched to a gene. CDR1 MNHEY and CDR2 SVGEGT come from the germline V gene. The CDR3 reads CASSGDTGGGWETQYF. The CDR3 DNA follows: TGTGCCAGCAGTGGGGACACAGGGGGCGGCTGGGAGACCCAGTACTTC.

The DNA for the CDR3 is TGTGCCAGCAGCGTAGAAGACACTTACTATGGCTACACCTTC. It translates to CASSVEDTYYGYTF. The chain carries TRBV9 and TRBJ1-2; D unresolved. The V gene's germline CDR1 is SGDLS and CDR2 YYNGEE. The CDR3 length is 14 residues. V gave up 0 bases and J gave up 3 bases, with 9 bases separating them.

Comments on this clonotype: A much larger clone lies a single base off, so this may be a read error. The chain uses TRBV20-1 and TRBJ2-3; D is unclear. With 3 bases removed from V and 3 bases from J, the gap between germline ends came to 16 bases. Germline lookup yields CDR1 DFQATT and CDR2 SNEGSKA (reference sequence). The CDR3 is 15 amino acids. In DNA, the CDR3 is TGCAGTGCTAGTATGGGCGGTATTGGGACAGATACGCAGTATTTT. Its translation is CSASMGGIGTDTQYF.

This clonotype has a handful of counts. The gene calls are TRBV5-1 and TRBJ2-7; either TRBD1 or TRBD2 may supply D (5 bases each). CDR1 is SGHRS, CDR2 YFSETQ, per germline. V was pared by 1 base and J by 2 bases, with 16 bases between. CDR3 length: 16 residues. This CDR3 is CASSLHGGSSAYEQYF. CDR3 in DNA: TGCGCCAGCAGCTTGCATGGGGGTTCTTCAGCCTACGAGCAGTACTTC.

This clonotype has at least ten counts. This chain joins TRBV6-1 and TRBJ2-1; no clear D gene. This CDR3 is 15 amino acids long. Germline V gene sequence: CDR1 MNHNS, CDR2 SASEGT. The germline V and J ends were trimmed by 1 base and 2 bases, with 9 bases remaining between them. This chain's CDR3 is CASSEETHPYNEQFF. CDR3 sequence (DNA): TGTGCCAGCAGTGAAGAAACCCACCCCTACAATGAGCAGTTCTTC.

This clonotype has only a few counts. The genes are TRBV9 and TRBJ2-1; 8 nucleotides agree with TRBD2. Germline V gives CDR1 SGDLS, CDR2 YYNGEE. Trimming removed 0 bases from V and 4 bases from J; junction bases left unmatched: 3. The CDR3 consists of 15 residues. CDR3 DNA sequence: TGTGCCAGCAGCGTAGGCGGGAGGAGTTACAATGAGCAGTTCTTC. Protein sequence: CASSVGGRSYNEQFF.

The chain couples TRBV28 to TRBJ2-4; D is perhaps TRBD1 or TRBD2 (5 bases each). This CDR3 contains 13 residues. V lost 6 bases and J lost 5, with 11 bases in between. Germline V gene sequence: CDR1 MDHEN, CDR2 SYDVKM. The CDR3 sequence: CASSLEGQNIQYF. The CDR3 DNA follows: TGTGCCAGCAGCCTAGAGGGACAAAACATTCAGTACTTC.

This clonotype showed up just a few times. The CDR3 protein is CSAREWAGLDGYTF. The CDR3 DNA reads TGCAGTGCTAGAGAGTGGGCCGGGCTGGATGGCTACACCTTC. This chain connects TRBV20-1 to TRBJ1-2; no clear D. Per germline, CDR1 DFQATT and CDR2 SNEGSKA (reference sequence). Trimming removed 0 bases at V and 6 bases at J, with 14 bases between. The CDR3 totals 14 residues.

Here the CDR3 reads CASNSGVGIQETQYF. The CDR3 DNA is TGTGCCAGCAACAGCGGGGTTGGGATCCAAGAGACCCAGTACTTC. The rearrangement joins TRBV12-3 or TRBV12-4 to TRBJ2-5; TRBD2 matches at 7 bases. The CDR3 has 15 residues. The V gene end was trimmed by 7 bases and the J gene end by 1 base; junction bases not matched to a gene: 9.

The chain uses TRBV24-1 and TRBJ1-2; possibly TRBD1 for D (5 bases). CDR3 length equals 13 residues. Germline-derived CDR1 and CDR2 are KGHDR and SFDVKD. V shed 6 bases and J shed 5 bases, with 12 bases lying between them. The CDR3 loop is CATSQAEGYGYTF. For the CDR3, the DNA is TGTGCCACCAGTCAGGCGGAGGGGTATGGCTACACCTTC.